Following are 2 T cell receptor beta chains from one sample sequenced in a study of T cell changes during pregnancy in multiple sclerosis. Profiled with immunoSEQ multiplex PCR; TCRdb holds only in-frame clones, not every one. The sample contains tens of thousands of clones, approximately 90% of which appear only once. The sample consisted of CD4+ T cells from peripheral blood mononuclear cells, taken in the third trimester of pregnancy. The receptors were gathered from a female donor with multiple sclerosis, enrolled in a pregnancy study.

The CDR3 region has the DNA TGTGCCAGCTCACCACAGACAGGGTCTGGAAACACCATATATTTT. Its translation is CASSPQTGSGNTIYF. V is TRBV18 and J is TRBJ1-3, with 7 nucleotides matching TRBD1. Germline V gives CDR1 KGHSH, CDR2 LQKENI. The CDR3 spans 15 residues. The V and J ends lost 1 base and 1 base, in that order; junction bases with no gene match: 1.

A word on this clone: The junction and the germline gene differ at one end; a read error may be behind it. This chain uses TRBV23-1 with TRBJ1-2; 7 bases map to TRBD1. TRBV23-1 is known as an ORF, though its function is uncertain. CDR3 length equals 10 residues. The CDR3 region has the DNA TGCGCCAGCGCCACCGGGACAGCTATCTTC. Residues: CASATGTAIF.